A single sample is the source of the 30 T cell receptor beta chains below, sequenced in a study of cytomegalovirus exposure and HLA in healthy donors. The primer mix had 60 Vbeta and 13 Jbeta primers. TCRdb's table, derived via immunoSEQ multiplex PCR, lists solely in-frame clones and lacks some. The sample yields about 180,000 clones, about four fifths seen once. Material: PBMCs. These receptors all stem from a man between 35 and 55 years old in good health and CMV-seronegative.

This chain uses TRBV2 with TRBJ1-4; D is possibly TRBD1 (5 bases). This CDR3 region has 14 residues. Germline values: CDR1 SNHLY, CDR2 FYNNEI. V lost 4 bases and J 5 bases, leaving 11 bases between the germline ends. The CDR3 spells CASSGEQVNEKLFF. The CDR3 DNA follows: TGTGCCAGCAGTGGGGAACAGGTCAATGAAAAACTGTTTTTT. Together with reference TRBV2 and TRBJ1-4, the CDR3 gives the full variable domain: EPEVTQTPSHQVTQMGQEVILRCVPISNHLYFYWYRQILGQKVEFLVSFYNNEISEKSEIFDDQFSVERPDGSNFTLKIRSTKLEDSAMYFCASSGEQVNEKLFFGSGTQLSVL.

The chain employs TRBV7-3 and TRBJ2-1; D might be TRBD2 (6 bases). The V end lost 1 base, the J end lost 3 bases, and 10 bases lay between the germline ends. Looked up from germline, CDR1 is SGHTA and CDR2 is FQGTGA. This CDR3 has 15 amino acids. CDR3 bases: TGTGCCAGCAGCTTAAGCGGAGGGAGCTACAATGAGCAGTTCTTC. It yields the protein CASSLSGGSYNEQFF. The variable domain in full, with the rest retrieved from reference TRBV7-3 and TRBJ2-1, is GAGVSQTPSNKVTEKGKYVELRCDPISGHTALYWYRQSLGQGPEFLIYFQGTGAADDSGLPNDRFFAVRPEGSVSTLKIQRTERGDSAVYLCASSLSGGSYNEQFFGPGTRLTVL.

The chain recombines TRBV6-5 with TRBJ1-2; D is uncertain. Deletions cut 0 bases from V and 8 bases from J, with 16 bases between. The germline V gene has CDR1 MNHEY and CDR2 SVGAGI. The CDR3 totals 15 residues. The CDR3 DNA sequence: TGTGCCAGCAGTTACTCTTTTTCCACCTCTATCGGCTACACCTTC. Protein product: CASSYSFSTSIGYTF.

In the case of this clone: At one end, the junction sequence differs from germline, possibly due to a read error. Within the sample, other DNA sequences also encode this same CDR3. The chain employs TRBV13 and TRBJ1-1; D is possibly TRBD1 (6 bases). Germline V gene data show CDR1 as PRHDT and CDR2 as FYEKMQ (reference sequence). The CDR3 covers 16 residues. The CDR3 sequence is CASSLDSRGMNTEAFF. The CDR3 bases are TGTGCCAGCAGCTTAGACAGCAGGGGCATGAACACTGAAGCTTTCTTC.

The rearrangement links TRBV7-8 to TRBJ2-1; 10 nucleotides agree with TRBD2. This CDR3 region has 19 residues. Germline assignment: CDR1 SGHVS and CDR2 FQNEAQ. The trim removed 5 bases at V and 0 bases at J, leaving 13 bases unmatched. This CDR3 reads CASSEPLAGALISYNEQFF. The DNA of the CDR3 is TGTGCCAGCAGCGAGCCCCTAGCGGGGGCACTTATCTCCTACAATGAGCAGTTCTTC. Supplemented by reference TRBV7-8 and TRBJ2-1, the full variable domain reads GAGVSQSPRYKVAKRGQDVALRCDPISGHVSLFWYQQALGQGPEFLTYFQNEAQLDKSGLPSDRFFAERPEGSVSTLKIQRTQQEDSAVYLCASSEPLAGALISYNEQFFGPGTRLTVL.

This clone was counted a single time. The gene calls are TRBV7-2 and TRBJ1-2; TRBD1 matches 8 bases. This CDR3 contains 13 residues. Germline V gene sequence: CDR1 SGHTA, CDR2 FQGNSA. Trimming cost V 5 bases and J 7 bases; bases outside gene matches: 6. The CDR3 DNA reads as TGTGCCAGCAGCCCTCGGACAGGGAGTGGCTACACCTTC. Translated: CASSPRTGSGYTF. The entire variable domain, with the rest obtained from reference TRBV7-2 and TRBJ1-2, is as follows: GAGVSQSPSNKVTEKGKDVELRCDPISGHTALYWYRQSLGQGLEFLIYFQGNSAPDKSGLPSDRFSAERTGGSVSTLTIQRTQQEDSAVYLCASSPRTGSGYTFGSGTRLTVV.

The count of this clone is one. V usage is TRBV11-2 and J usage is TRBJ1-1, with D possibly matching TRBD1 (5 bases). The CDR3 extends over 14 amino acids. CDR1 SGHAT and CDR2 FQNNGV come from the germline V gene. V was clipped by 3 bases and J by 4 bases, with 12 bases between them. The CDR3 spells CASSFQGWSTEAFF. The CDR3 nucleotides read TGTGCCAGCAGCTTTCAGGGCTGGTCCACTGAAGCTTTCTTT.

A few counts support this clone. V and J are TRBV5-1 and TRBJ1-1; 8 bases match TRBD1. Germline V gene lookup returns CDR1 SGHRS and CDR2 YFSETQ. V was clipped by 3 bases and J by 1 base; unmatched bases: 2. The CDR3 extends over 14 amino acids. The CDR3 sequence: CASSWGTGNTEAFF. As DNA, the CDR3 is TGCGCCAGCAGCTGGGGGACAGGGAACACTGAAGCTTTCTTT.

The CDR3 loop reads CASSIFGSGTDEQFF. CDR3 DNA sequence: TGTGCCAGTAGTATATTTGGTAGCGGGACCGATGAGCAGTTCTTC. The J gene is TRBJ2-1, the V gene TRBV19; 8 nucleotides line up with TRBD2. Germline assignment: CDR1 LNHDA and CDR2 SQIVND (reference sequence). The CDR3 length is 15 residues. J was trimmed by 8 bases and V by 2 bases; bases with no gene match: 8. Together with reference TRBV19 and TRBJ2-1, the CDR3 gives the full variable domain: DGGITQSPKYLFRKEGQNVTLSCEQNLNHDAMYWYRQDPGQGLRLIYYSQIVNDFQKGDIAEGYSVSREKKESFPLTVTSAQKNPTAFYLCASSIFGSGTDEQFFGPGTRLTVL.

This sequence joins TRBV5-1 and TRBJ2-7; D perhaps matches TRBD2 (5 bases). The CDR3 is made up of 13 amino acids. V was cut by 0 bases and J by 5 bases, with 9 bases left in between. The germline gives CDR1 SGHRS, CDR2 YFSETQ. The CDR3 here is CASSLVDGNEQYF. The CDR3 nucleotides read TGCGCCAGCAGCTTGGTAGACGGGAACGAGCAGTACTTC.

Only a few counts were recorded for this clone. The chain joins TRBV19 to TRBJ2-1, with D possibly being TRBD2 (7 bases). Trimming left V 7 bases short and J 2 bases short, with 18 bases between. CDR1 is LNHDA, CDR2 SQIVND, per germline (reference sequence). The CDR3 is made up of 16 amino acids. The CDR3 nucleotides are TGTGCCAGTACACCTACCTTCGGGGGGCCCTACAATGAGCAGTTCTTC. Its protein is CASTPTFGGPYNEQFF. Supplemented by reference TRBV19 and TRBJ2-1, the full variable domain reads DGGITQSPKYLFRKEGQNVTLSCEQNLNHDAMYWYRQDPGQGLRLIYYSQIVNDFQKGDIAEGYSVSREKKESFPLTVTSAQKNPTAFYLCASTPTFGGPYNEQFFGPGTRLTVL.

This clone has just one count. V usage is TRBV7-2 and J usage is TRBJ2-2; 9 nucleotides line up with TRBD2. CDR3 size: 16 residues. The V gene's germline CDR1 is SGHTA and CDR2 FQGNSA. V was pared by 2 bases and J by 7 bases, with 8 bases of the junction left unmatched. DNA for the CDR3: TGTGCCAGCAGCTTAATGGCTAGCGGGGCTTACGGGGAGCTGTTTTTT. Protein sequence: CASSLMASGAYGELFF.

CDR3 DNA sequence: TGTGCCAGCAGCTTTTGGACTAGCGGGAGGGTGAACACCGGGGAGCTGTTTTTT. This translates into CASSFWTSGRVNTGELFF. The chain links TRBV5-6 to TRBJ2-2, with 15 bases fitting TRBD2. The CDR3 consists of 18 residues. Trimming at V came to 2 bases and at J to 1 base, leaving 3 bases not matched to a gene. Germline V gene data show CDR1 as SGHDT and CDR2 as YYEEEE.

In this sample, this clone turned up a few times. The J gene is TRBJ2-7, the V gene TRBV7-8, with D possibly being TRBD2 (6 bases). Germline CDR1 SGHVS, CDR2 FQNEAQ. V was pared by 1 base and J by 2 bases, with 12 bases between. The CDR3 spans 15 residues. The CDR3 DNA reads as TGTGCCAGCAGCTTAGATGGGACTGCTACCTACGAGCAGTACTTC. This translates into CASSLDGTATYEQYF.

This clone was counted once. J is TRBJ2-1 and V is TRBV27, with 9 bases lining up with TRBD1. The junction had 6 bases not matched to a gene; V was cut back by 0 bases and J by 6 bases. The germline V gene encodes CDR1 MNHEY and CDR2 SMNVEV (reference sequence). This CDR3 has 16 amino acids. CDR3 sequence reads: CASSLSRTGVPNEQFF. In nucleotides, the CDR3 is TGTGCCAGCAGTTTATCAAGGACAGGGGTCCCCAATGAGCAGTTCTTC.

The chain is built from TRBV4-1 and TRBJ2-7, with D possibly being TRBD1 (6 bases). The CDR3 is 14 residues long. Germline V CDR1 and CDR2: MGHRA, YSYEKL. The V end lost 1 base, the J end lost 4 bases, and 11 bases lay between the germline ends. The DNA of the CDR3 is TGCGCCAGCAGCCAAGCTGTCAGGGGTTACGAGCAGTACTTC. Residues: CASSQAVRGYEQYF.

The chain has TRBV28 and TRBJ2-2; 8 nucleotides line up with TRBD2. CDR1 is MDHEN and CDR2 is SYDVKM in the germline V gene. V lost 7 bases to trimming and J lost 2 bases; unmatched junction nucleotides: 12. The CDR3 extends over 17 amino acids. The CDR3 sequence: CASKSSGPSPNTGELFF. The CDR3 region has the DNA TGTGCCAGCAAATCTAGCGGGCCATCGCCTAACACCGGGGAGCTGTTTTTT. The entire variable domain, with the rest obtained from reference TRBV28 and TRBJ2-2, is as follows: DVKVTQSSRYLVKRTGEKVFLECVQDMDHENMFWYRQDPGLGLRLIYFSYDVKMKEKGDIPEGYSVSREKKERFSLILESASTNQTSMYLCASKSSGPSPNTGELFFGEGSRLTVL.

The rearrangement links TRBV2 to TRBJ1-2; D uncertain. V was clipped by 5 bases and J by 2 bases, with 6 bases between them. CDR3 length: 12 residues. Germline values: CDR1 SNHLY, CDR2 FYNNEI. The CDR3 region has the DNA TGTGCCAGCAGTCGAGGGAACTATGGCTACACCTTC. Translated, it gives CASSRGNYGYTF.

CDR3 bases: TGTGCCAGCAGTGATGGAGCTAACTACGAGCAGTACTTC. This translates into CASSDGANYEQYF. J is TRBJ2-7 and V is TRBV2, with D unresolved. Germline lookup yields CDR1 SNHLY and CDR2 FYNNEI. This CDR3 region has 13 residues. V dropped 3 bases and J dropped 3 bases, with 9 bases sitting between them.

The chain is built from TRBV5-1 and TRBJ2-5, with 15 bases that match TRBD2. Losses at the gene ends were 4 bases for V and 5 bases for J; bases not matched to a gene: 6. Germline CDR1 reads SGHRS; CDR2 reads YFSETQ. The CDR3 is made up of 16 amino acids. The CDR3 region is CASSQGLAGGAETQYF. The DNA for the CDR3 is TGCGCCAGCAGCCAGGGACTAGCGGGGGGAGCGGAGACCCAGTACTTC.

V is TRBV10-3 and J is TRBJ1-1; D call uncertain. Deletions cut 1 base from V and 6 bases from J, with 12 bases between. The CDR3 runs to 14 residues. CDR1 and CDR2 from the germline V gene are ENHRY and SYGVKD. The CDR3 sequence: CAISEFREGSEAFF. The CDR3 DNA is TGTGCCATCAGTGAGTTCCGGGAAGGCTCTGAAGCTTTCTTT.

This clone was observed once. The chain uses TRBV6-4 and TRBJ2-4; 7 bases are a match to TRBD1. The CDR3 length is 13 residues. Per germline, CDR1 MRHNA and CDR2 SNTAGT. V lost 8 bases, J lost 6 bases, and 7 bases stayed unmatched. CDR3 DNA: TGTGCCAGCTCCGGGACAGCCGGAAACATTCAGTACTTC. It translates to CASSGTAGNIQYF.

The chain joins TRBV5-6 to TRBJ1-1; no clear D gene. Per germline, CDR1 SGHDT and CDR2 YYEEEE. V lost 5 bases to trimming and J lost 1 base, with 12 bases between them. This CDR3 contains 14 residues. CDR3 residues: CASRIGLANTEAFF. The CDR3 bases are TGTGCCAGCAGGATAGGACTGGCGAACACTGAAGCTTTCTTT.

The V call is TRBV5-6, the J call TRBJ2-3; the D is unclear. Trimming took 4 bases from V and 2 from J, leaving 8 bases between them. Looked up from germline, CDR1 is SGHDT and CDR2 is YYEEEE. The CDR3 loop spans 13 amino acids. The CDR3 loop is CASSLTPTDTQYF. DNA of the CDR3: TGTGCCAGCAGCCTCACACCCACAGATACGCAGTATTTT.

V gene TRBV10-3 combines with J gene TRBJ1-4; TRBD1 agrees at 9 bases. This CDR3 has 15 amino acids. Unmatched junction bases numbered 8, after V lost 5 bases and J lost 7 bases. CDR1 and CDR2 (germline): ENHRY, SYGVKD. This CDR3 reads CAISSDRDRAEKLFF. The CDR3 region has the DNA TGTGCCATCAGTTCCGACCGGGACAGGGCTGAAAAACTGTTTTTT.

The V and J genes are TRBV30 and TRBJ2-7, with 7 bases matching TRBD2. CDR1 and CDR2 (germline): GTSNPN, SVGIG (reference sequence). The junction had 3 bases not matched to a gene; V was cut back by 4 bases and J by 6 bases. This CDR3 contains 11 residues. The chain's CDR3 is CAWMGGSEQYF. The CDR3 DNA reads TGTGCCTGGATGGGGGGGTCCGAGCAGTACTTC. Drawing the rest from reference TRBV30 and TRBJ2-7, the complete variable domain is SQTIHQWPATLVQPVGSPLSLECTVEGTSNPNLYWYRQAAGRGLQLLFYSVGIGQISSEVPQNLSASRPQDRQFILSSKKLLLSDSGFYLCAWMGGSEQYFGPGTRLTVT.

The chain combines TRBV11-2 with TRBJ2-3; 12 bases fit TRBD2. This CDR3 has 18 amino acids. CDR1 is SGHAT and CDR2 is FQNNGV in the germline V gene. The V gene end was trimmed by 1 base and the J gene end by 4 bases; junction bases not matched to a gene: 9. CDR3 loop: CASSLGVASGGAPDTQYF. The CDR3 DNA sequence: TGTGCCAGCAGCTTAGGGGTGGCTAGCGGGGGGGCCCCAGATACGCAGTATTTT. The full variable domain, rest sourced from reference TRBV11-2 and TRBJ2-3, is EAGVAQSPRYKIIEKRQSVAFWCNPISGHATLYWYQQILGQGPKLLIQFQNNGVVDDSQLPKDRFSAERLKGVDSTLKIQPAKLEDSAVYLCASSLGVASGGAPDTQYFGPGTRLTVL.

This clone has a handful of counts. The rearrangement joins TRBV29-1 to TRBJ1-5; 9 bases agree with TRBD1. From germline, CDR1 is SQVTM and CDR2 ANQGSEA. V trimming: 5 bases; J trimming: 2 bases; junction bases outside the gene matches: 7. The CDR3 consists of 15 residues. This chain's CDR3 is CSVTVRTGGNQPQHF. DNA for the CDR3: TGCAGCGTTACCGTACGGACAGGGGGCAATCAGCCCCAGCATTTT.

This rearrangement joins TRBV6-5 to TRBJ1-4; D call uncertain. V lost 5 bases and J 8 bases, leaving 15 bases between the germline ends. The CDR3 loop spans 14 amino acids. From germline, CDR1 is MNHEY and CDR2 SVGAGI. The CDR3 here is CASSRTPPGEKLFF. As DNA, the CDR3 is TGTGCCAGCAGTCGCACTCCGCCGGGGGAAAAACTGTTTTTT.

This clone was seen a single time. The identical CDR3 is also encoded by other nucleotide sequences in the sample. The J gene is TRBJ2-5, the V gene TRBV18, with 12 bases matching TRBD2. CDR3 length equals 15 residues. The germline V gene encodes CDR1 KGHSH and CDR2 LQKENI. The junction had 1 base not matched to a gene; V was cut back by 3 bases and J by 2 bases. The CDR3 region has the DNA TGTGCCAGCTCACCGGGACTAGCGGGTCAAGAGACCCAGTACTTC. Translation gives CASSPGLAGQETQYF.